This T cell receptor beta chain was observed in a study of blood T cell repertoires in COVID-19. The CDR3 has 15 residues. Germline V gives CDR1 SGHTA, CDR2 FQGNSA. Unmatched junction bases numbered 8, after V lost 5 bases and J lost 7 bases. The repertoire was sequenced with immunoSEQ multiplex PCR; TCRdb's copy has only in-frame clones and lacks some. This repertoire shows over 350,000 clones, about 83% found once; its top ten account for around 10%. The clonotype was recovered from a woman in her 50s who had recovered from COVID-19. The sequenced material came from PBMCs or T cells enriched from blood (not recorded which). This sequence joins TRBV7-2 and TRBJ2-2; 9 positions match TRBD2. CDR3: CASSDLAGASGELFF. DNA for the CDR3: TGTGCCAGCAGCGACTTAGCGGGGGCGAGCGGGGAGCTGTTTTTT.